One T cell receptor (beta chain) is described in this entry. The source of the sample is a study of cytomegalovirus exposure and HLA in healthy donors. CDR1 is MDHEN, CDR2 SYDVKM, per germline. With 2 bases clipped from V and 5 bases from J, the junction kept 5 bases outside the gene matches. This CDR3 comprises 14 residues. In the PCR, 60 Vbeta and 13 Jbeta primers were used. Here immunoSEQ multiplex PCR was the method, and the copy in TCRdb shows in-frame clones only, minus some. The table records some 150,000 clones, about 78% of them present only once. The chain carries TRBV28 and TRBJ1-2, with 7 bases identical to TRBD1. Sequencing input: PBMCs. This sequence was found in a male donor in good health and CMV-seronegative. The chain's CDR3 is CASSLATGIYGYTF. The CDR3 region has the DNA TGTGCCAGCAGTTTAGCGACAGGGATTTATGGCTACACCTTC.